The entry below gives a single TCR beta chain sequence along with its context. As yet, its antigen is unknown. This sample is drawn from a study of cytomegalovirus exposure and HLA in healthy donors. Regarding the study as a whole: The majority of TCR sequences were rare, yet some public TCRs appeared in many donors. A later analysis linked a missense DCLRE1C variant to TCR beta V- and J-gene trimming. It was 164 TCR beta chains that were listed as cytomegalovirus-associated.

Vbeta (60) and Jbeta (13) primers were used in the PCR. Repertoires were generated with immunoSEQ multiplex PCR, while TCRdb's copy carries only in-frame clones and drops some. The sample shows about 180,000 clones, under 80% of them seen only once. The TCR sequence derives from a woman in her twenties or thirties in good health and CMV-seropositive. Material: PBMCs.

The CDR3 is CASGSLGRGFEETQYF. The CDR3 DNA is TGTGCCAGCGGCTCACTCGGCAGGGGATTCGAGGAGACCCAGTACTTC. This chain joins TRBV28 and TRBJ2-5; possible D gene TRBD1, 6 bases. The ends were cut back, 8 bases at V and 5 bases at J, with 24 bases in the middle. This CDR3 contains 16 residues. Germline assignment: CDR1 MDHEN and CDR2 SYDVKM.